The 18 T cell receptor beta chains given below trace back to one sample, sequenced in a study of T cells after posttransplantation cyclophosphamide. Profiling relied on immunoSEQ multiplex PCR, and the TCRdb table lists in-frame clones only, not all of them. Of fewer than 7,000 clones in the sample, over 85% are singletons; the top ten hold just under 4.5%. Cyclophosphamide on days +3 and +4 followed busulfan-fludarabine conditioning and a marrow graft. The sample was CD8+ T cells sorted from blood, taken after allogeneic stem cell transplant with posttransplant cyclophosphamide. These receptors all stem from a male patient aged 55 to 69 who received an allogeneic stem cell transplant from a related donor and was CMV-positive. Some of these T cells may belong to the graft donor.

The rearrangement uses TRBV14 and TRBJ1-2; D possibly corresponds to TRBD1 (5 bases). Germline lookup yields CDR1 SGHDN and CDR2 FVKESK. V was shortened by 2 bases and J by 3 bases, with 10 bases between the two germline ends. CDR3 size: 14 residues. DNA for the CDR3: TGTGCCAGCAGCCAAAGGAGGGGTGACTATGGCTACACCTTC. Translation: CASSQRRGDYGYTF. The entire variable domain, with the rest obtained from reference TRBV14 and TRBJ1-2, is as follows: EAGVTQFPSHSVIEKGQTVTLRCDPISGHDNLYWYRRVMGKEIKFLLHFVKESKQDESGMPNNRFLAERTGGTYSTLKVQPAELEDSGVYFCASSQRRGDYGYTFGSGTRLTVV.

The CDR3: CAASLGAAGYTF. CDR3 in DNA: TGTGCCGCATCCTTGGGTGCGGCTGGCTACACCTTC. V is TRBV19 and J is TRBJ1-2, with D uncertain. The CDR3 is 12 residues long. The V end was cut by 11 bases, the J end by 7 bases, with 17 bases between. CDR1 and CDR2 (germline): LNHDA, SQIVND (reference sequence).

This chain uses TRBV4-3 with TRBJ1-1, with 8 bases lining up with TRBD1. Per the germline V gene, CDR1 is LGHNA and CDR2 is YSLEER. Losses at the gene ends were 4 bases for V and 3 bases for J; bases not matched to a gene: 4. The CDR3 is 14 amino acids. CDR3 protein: CASSPGGQDTEAFF. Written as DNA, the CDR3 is TGCGCCAGCAGCCCGGGGGGACAGGACACTGAAGCTTTCTTT.

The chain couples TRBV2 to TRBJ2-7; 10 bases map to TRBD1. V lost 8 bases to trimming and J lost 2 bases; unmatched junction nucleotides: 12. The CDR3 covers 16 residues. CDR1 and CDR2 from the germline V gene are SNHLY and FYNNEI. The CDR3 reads CASGNSPGQGTYEQYF. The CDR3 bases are TGTGCCAGCGGAAATTCCCCGGGACAGGGGACCTACGAGCAGTACTTC.

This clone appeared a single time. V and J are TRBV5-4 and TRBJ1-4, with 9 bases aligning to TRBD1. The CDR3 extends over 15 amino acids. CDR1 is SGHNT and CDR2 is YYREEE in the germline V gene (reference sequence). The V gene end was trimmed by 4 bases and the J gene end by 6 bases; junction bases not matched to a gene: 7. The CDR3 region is CASSTGQGYDEKLFF. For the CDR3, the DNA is TGTGCCAGCAGCACGGGACAGGGCTATGATGAAAAACTGTTTTTT.

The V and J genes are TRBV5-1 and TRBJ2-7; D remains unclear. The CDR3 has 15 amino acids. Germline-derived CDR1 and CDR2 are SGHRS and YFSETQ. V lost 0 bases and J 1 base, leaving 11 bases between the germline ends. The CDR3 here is CASSLELGVSYEQYF. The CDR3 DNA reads TGCGCCAGCAGCTTGGAGCTAGGTGTTTCCTACGAGCAGTACTTC. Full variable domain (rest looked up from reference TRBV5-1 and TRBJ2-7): KAGVTQTPRYLIKTRGQQVTLSCSPISGHRSVSWYQQTPGQGLQFLFEYFSETQRNKGNFPGRFSGRQFSNSRSEMNVSTLELGDSALYLCASSLELGVSYEQYFGPGTRLTVT.

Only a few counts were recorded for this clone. This chain's CDR3 is CASSPPATGEQETQYF. The CDR3 bases are TGTGCCAGCAGCCCCCCGGCGACGGGAGAGCAAGAGACCCAGTACTTC. The rearrangement links TRBV7-9 to TRBJ2-5; a weak D match, TRBD2 (6 bases). The V gene lost 5 bases and the J gene lost 2 bases, with 18 bases spanning the gap. The CDR3 totals 16 residues. Germline CDR1 and CDR2: SEHNR and FQNEAQ (reference sequence). The full variable domain, with the rest looked up from reference TRBV7-9 and TRBJ2-5, is DTGVSQNPRHKITKRGQNVTFRCDPISEHNRLYWYRQTLGQGPEFLTYFQNEAQLEKSRLLSDRFSAERPKGSFSTLEIQRTEQGDSAMYLCASSPPATGEQETQYFGPGTRLLVL.

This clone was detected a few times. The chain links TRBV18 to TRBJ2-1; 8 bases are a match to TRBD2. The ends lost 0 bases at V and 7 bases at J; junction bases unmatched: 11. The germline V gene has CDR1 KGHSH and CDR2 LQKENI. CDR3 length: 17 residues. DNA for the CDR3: TGTGCCAGCTCACCACCTAGCGGGGTTACCCCGGGGAATGAGCAGTTCTTC. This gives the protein CASSPPSGVTPGNEQFF.

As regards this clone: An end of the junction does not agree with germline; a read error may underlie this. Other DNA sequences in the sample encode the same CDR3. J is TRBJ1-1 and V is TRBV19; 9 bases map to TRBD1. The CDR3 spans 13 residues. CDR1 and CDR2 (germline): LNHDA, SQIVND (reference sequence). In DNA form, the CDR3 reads TGCGCCAGTAGTCCGGGACAGGGCACTGAAGCTTTCTTT. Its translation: CASSPGQGTEAFF.

CDR3 protein: CASSLRTSGETQYF. The DNA of the CDR3 is TGTGCCAGCAGCCTTAGGACTAGCGGAGAGACCCAGTACTTC. V and J are TRBV5-4 and TRBJ2-5, with 10 nucleotides matching TRBD2. The CDR3 runs 14 residues. With 4 bases clipped from V and 4 bases from J, the junction kept 4 bases outside the gene matches. CDR1 SGHNT and CDR2 YYREEE come from the germline V gene (reference sequence).

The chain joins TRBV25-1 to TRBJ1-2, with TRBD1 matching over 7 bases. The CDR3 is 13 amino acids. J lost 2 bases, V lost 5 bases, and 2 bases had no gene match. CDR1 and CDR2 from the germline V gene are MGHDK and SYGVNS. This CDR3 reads CASSTGANYGYTF. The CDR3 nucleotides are TGTGCCAGCAGTACAGGGGCGAACTATGGCTACACCTTC.

The CDR3: CASSRGGYTF. The CDR3 bases are TGTGCCAGCAGCAGAGGGGGCTACACCTTC. The chain carries TRBV7-2 and TRBJ1-2; D is ambiguous. This CDR3 has 10 residues. CDR1 SGHTA and CDR2 FQGNSA come from the germline V gene. The V gene lost 5 bases and the J gene lost 8 bases, with 6 bases spanning the gap.

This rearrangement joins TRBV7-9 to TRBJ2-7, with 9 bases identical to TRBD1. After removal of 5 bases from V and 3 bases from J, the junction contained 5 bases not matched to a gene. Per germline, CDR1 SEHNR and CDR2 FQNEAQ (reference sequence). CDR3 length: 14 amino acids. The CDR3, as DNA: TGTGCCAGCAGCCTCCGACAGGGGGTCTACGAGCAGTACTTC. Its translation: CASSLRQGVYEQYF.

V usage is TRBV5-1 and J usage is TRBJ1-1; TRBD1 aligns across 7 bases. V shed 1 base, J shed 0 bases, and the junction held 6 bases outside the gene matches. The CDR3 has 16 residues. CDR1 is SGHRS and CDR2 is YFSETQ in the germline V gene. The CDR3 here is CASSLTQTGVNTEAFF. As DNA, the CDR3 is TGCGCCAGCAGCTTGACCCAAACAGGGGTGAACACTGAAGCTTTCTTT.

The CDR3: CSVALLTQGASYGYTF. DNA for the CDR3: TGCAGCGTCGCCCTGCTTACACAGGGGGCGAGTTATGGCTACACCTTC. The chain employs TRBV29-1 and TRBJ1-2; 9 bases line up with TRBD1. The CDR3 length is 16 residues. Per germline, CDR1 SQVTM and CDR2 ANQGSEA. V lost 6 bases to trimming and J lost 5 bases; unmatched junction nucleotides: 16.

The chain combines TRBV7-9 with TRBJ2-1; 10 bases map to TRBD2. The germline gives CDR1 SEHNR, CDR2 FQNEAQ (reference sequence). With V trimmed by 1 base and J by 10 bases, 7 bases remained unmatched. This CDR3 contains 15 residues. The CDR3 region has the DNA TGTGCCAGCAGCTTAGAGCGGGGGGGCGGGGAGGAGCAGTTCTTC. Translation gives CASSLERGGGEEQFF. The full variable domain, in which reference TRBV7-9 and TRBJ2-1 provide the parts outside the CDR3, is DTGVSQNPRHKITKRGQNVTFRCDPISEHNRLYWYRQTLGQGPEFLTYFQNEAQLEKSRLLSDRFSAERPKGSFSTLEIQRTEQGDSAMYLCASSLERGGGEEQFFGPGTRLTVL.

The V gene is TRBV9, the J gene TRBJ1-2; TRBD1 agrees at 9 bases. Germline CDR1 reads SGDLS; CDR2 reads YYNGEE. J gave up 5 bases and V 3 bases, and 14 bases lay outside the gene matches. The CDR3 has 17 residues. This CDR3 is CASSGITRDRVSYGYTF. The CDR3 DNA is TGTGCCAGCAGCGGGATCACTCGGGACAGGGTTTCTTATGGCTACACCTTC.

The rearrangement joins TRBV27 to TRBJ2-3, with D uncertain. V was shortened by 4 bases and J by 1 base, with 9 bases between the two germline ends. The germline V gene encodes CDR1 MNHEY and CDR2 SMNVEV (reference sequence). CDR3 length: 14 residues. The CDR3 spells CASSWVAGTDTQYF. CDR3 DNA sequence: TGTGCCAGCAGTTGGGTGGCGGGCACAGATACGCAGTATTTT.